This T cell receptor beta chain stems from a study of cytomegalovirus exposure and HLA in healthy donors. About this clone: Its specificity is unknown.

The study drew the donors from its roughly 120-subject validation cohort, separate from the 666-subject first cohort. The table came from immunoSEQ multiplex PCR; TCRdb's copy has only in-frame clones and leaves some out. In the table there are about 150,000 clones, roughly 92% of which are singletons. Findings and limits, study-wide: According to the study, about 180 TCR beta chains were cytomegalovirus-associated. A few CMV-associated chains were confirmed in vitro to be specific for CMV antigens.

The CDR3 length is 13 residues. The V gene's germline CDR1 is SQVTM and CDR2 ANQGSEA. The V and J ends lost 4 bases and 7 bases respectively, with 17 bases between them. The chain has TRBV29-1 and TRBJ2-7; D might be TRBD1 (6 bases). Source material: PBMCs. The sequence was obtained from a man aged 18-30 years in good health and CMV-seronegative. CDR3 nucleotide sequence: TGCAGCGTTGGAGCCAGGGGATTATATGAGCAGTACTTC. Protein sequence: CSVGARGLYEQYF.